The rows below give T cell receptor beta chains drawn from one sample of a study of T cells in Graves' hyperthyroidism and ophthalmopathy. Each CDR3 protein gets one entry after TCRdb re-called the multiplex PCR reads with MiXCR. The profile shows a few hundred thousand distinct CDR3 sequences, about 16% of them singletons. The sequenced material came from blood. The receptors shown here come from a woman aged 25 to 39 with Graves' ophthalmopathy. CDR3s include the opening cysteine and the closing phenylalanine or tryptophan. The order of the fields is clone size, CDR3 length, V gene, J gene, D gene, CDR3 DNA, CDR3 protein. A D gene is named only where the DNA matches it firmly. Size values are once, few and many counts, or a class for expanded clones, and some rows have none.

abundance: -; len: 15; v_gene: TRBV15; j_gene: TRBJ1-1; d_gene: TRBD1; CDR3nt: TGTGCCACCAGCCCCTGGGACAGGGAGGACACTGAAGCTTTCTTT; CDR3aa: CATSPWDREDTEAFF
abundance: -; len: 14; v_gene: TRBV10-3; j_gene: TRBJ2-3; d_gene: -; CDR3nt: TGTGCCATCATGGAGGGGCTAGCCAGGGATACGCAGTATTTT; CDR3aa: CAIMEGLARDTQYF
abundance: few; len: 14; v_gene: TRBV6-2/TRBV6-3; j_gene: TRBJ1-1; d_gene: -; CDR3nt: TGTGCCAGCAGTTACAGTCCCCAGAACACTGAAGCTTTCTTT; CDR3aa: CASSYSPQNTEAFF
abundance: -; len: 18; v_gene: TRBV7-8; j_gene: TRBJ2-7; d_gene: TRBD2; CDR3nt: TGTGCCAGCAGCCACCCAAGGACTAGCGGGACGAATAGGTACGAGCAGTACTTC; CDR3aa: CASSHPRTSGTNRYEQYF
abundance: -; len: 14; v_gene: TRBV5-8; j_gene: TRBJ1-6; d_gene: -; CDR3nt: TGTGCCAGCAGCCGCCGGGACGGGAATTCACCCCTCCACTTT; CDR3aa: CASSRRDGNSPLHF
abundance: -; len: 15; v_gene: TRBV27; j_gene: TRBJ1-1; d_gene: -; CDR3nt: TGTGCCAGCAGTCCGGGACTGATGTGGGGCACTGAAGCTTTCTTT; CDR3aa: CASSPGLMWGTEAFF
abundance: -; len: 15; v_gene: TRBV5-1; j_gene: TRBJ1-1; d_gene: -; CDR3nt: TGCGCCAGCAGCTTGGTAGGGCAGGGGAAAATTGAAGCTTTCTTT; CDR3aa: CASSLVGQGKIEAFF
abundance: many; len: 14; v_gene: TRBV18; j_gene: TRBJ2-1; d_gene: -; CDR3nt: TGTGCCAGCTCCCCCTCGAGGACTCCCAATGAGCAGTTCTTC; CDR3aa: CASSPSRTPNEQFF
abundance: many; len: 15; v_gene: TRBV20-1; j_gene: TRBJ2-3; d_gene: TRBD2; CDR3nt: TGCAGTGCTAGAGAGTTGGGACTAGCCACAGATACGCAGTATTTT; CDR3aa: CSARELGLATDTQYF
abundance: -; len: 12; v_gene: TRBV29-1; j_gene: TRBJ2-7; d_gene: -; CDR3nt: TGCAGCGTTGATAACGGTTCCTACGAGCAGTACTTC; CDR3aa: CSVDNGSYEQYF
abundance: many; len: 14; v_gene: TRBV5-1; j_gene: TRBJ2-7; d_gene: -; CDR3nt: TGCGCCAGCAGCTTGGCCCAGGTGCCTAGAGAGCAGTACTTC; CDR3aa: CASSLAQVPREQYF
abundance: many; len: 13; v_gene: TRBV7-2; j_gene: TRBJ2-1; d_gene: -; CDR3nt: TGTGCCAGCAGCTTAGCGACAGGTGAGGAGCAGTTCTTC; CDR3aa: CASSLATGEEQFF
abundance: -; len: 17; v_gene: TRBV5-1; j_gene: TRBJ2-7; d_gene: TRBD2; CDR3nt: TGTGCCAGCAGCTTGGACCACCGACTAGCGGGAGTAGGCGAGCAGTACTTC; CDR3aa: CASSLDHRLAGVGEQYF
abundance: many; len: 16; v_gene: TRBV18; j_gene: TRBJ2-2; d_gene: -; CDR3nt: TGTGCCAGCTCACGGATAGGAGAACCAAACACCGGGGAGCTGTTTTTT; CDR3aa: CASSRIGEPNTGELFF
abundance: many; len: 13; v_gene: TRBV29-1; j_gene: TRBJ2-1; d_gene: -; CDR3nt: TGCAGCACAAGAGGGGGGGAGTACAATGAGCAGTTCTTC; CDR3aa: CSTRGGEYNEQFF
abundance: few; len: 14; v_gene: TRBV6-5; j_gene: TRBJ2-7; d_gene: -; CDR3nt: TGTGCCAGCAGTTACCCCTTTCCGGGGTCGGAACAGTACTTC; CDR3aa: CASSYPFPGSEQYF
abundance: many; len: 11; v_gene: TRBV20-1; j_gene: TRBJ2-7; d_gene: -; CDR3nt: TGCAGTGCTAAAGGGGGATACGAGCAGTACTTC; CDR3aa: CSAKGGYEQYF
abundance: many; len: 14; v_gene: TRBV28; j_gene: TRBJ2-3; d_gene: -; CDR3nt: TGTGCCAGCAGCACGAGCGGTAGCACAGATACGCAGTATTTT; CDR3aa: CASSTSGSTDTQYF
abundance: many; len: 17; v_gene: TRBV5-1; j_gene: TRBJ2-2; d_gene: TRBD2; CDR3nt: TGCGCCAGCAGCTCTAGAACTAGCGGGTTGAATCCCGGGGAGCTGTTTTTT; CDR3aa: CASSSRTSGLNPGELFF
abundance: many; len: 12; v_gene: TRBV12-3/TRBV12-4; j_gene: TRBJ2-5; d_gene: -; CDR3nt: TGTGCCAGCAGCCGCTCGATCGGGACCCAGTACTTC; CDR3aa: CASSRSIGTQYF
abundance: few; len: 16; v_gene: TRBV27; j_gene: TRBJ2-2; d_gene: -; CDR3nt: TGTGCCAGCAGTCTCGGCTCCCCCTCTGGAGACGGGGAGCTGTTTTTT; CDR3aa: CASSLGSPSGDGELFF
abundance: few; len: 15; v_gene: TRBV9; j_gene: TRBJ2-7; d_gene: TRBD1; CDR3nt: TGTGCCAGCAGCCTTACGGACAGGGGGCCCTACGAGCAGTACTTC; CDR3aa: CASSLTDRGPYEQYF
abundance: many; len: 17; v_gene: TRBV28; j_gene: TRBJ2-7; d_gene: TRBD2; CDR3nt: TGTGCCAGCAGCTCCCCGCGAGGTGGGGGGGATTTTGGCGAGCAGTACTTC; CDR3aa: CASSSPRGGGDFGEQYF
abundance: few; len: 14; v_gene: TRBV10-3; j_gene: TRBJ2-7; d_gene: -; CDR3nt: TGTGCCATCAGCGGGACGGAGTTAGGATACGAGCAGTACTTC; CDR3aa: CAISGTELGYEQYF
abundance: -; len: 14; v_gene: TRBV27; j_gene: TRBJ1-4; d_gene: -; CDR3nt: TGTGCCAGCAGTTTATTGGCGAGGAATGAAAAACTGTTTTTT; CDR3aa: CASSLLARNEKLFF
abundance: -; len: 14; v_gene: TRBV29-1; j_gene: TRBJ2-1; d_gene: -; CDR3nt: TGCAGCGTACTTAGGCCCATGTCCTACAATGAGCAGTTCTTC; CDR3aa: CSVLRPMSYNEQFF
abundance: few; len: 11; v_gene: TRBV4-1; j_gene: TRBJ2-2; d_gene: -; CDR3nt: TGCGCCAGCAGCGGAGGAGAGGAGCTGTTTTTT; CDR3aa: CASSGGEELFF
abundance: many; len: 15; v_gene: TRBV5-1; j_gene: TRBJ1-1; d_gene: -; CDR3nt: TGCGCCAGCAGCCCCGGACAGTCGGGGGGCACTGAAGCTTTCTTT; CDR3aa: CASSPGQSGGTEAFF
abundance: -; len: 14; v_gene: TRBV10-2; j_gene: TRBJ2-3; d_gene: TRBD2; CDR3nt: TGCGCCAGCAGCATAGCGGGAGGGGCGGATACGCAGTATTTT; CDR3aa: CASSIAGGADTQYF
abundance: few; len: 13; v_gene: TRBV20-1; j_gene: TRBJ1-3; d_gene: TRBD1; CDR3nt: TGCAGCTCGACAGGGGCGACTGGAAACACCATATATTTT; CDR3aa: CSSTGATGNTIYF
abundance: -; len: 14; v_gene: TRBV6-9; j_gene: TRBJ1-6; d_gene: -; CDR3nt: TGTGCCAGCAGTTACCTAGGGCCAGAGGGACCCCTCCACTTT; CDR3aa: CASSYLGPEGPLHF
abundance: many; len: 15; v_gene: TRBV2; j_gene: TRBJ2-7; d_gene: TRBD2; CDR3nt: TGTGCCAGCAGTTTTAGCGGGAGTACGTCCTACGAGCAGTACTTC; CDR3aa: CASSFSGSTSYEQYF
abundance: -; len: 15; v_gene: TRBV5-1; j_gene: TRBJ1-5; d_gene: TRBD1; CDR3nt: TGCGCCAGCAGCTTTGACAGGGGTCCGAATCAGCCCCAGCATTTT; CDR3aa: CASSFDRGPNQPQHF
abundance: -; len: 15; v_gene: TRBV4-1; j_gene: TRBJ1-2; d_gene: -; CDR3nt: TGCGCCAGCAACCCCGGTGGGGGGAGGCGCTATGGCTACACCTTC; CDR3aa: CASNPGGGRRYGYTF
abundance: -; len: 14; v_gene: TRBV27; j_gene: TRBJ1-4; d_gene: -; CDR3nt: TGTGCCAGCAGGGGGTCAGGGCGCGGTGAAAAACTGTTTTTT; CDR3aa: CASRGSGRGEKLFF
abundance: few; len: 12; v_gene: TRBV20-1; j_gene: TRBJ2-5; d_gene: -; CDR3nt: TGCAGTGCCAGACTCCTGAGGGAGACCCAGTACTTC; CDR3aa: CSARLLRETQYF
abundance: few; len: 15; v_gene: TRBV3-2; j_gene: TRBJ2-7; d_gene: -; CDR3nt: TGTGCCAGCAGCCAGGGGGGAGAGGGTTACTACGAGCAGTACTTC; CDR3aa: CASSQGGEGYYEQYF
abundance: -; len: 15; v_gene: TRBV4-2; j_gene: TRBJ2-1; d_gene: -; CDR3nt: TGTGCCAGCAGCTCCTTAGGGGGTTCGGGCAATGAGCAGTTCTTC; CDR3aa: CASSSLGGSGNEQFF
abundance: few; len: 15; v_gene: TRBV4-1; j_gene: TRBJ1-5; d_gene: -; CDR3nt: TGCGCCAGCAGCCAAGACATCGGGGCTGGCCAGCCCCAGCATTTT; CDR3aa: CASSQDIGAGQPQHF
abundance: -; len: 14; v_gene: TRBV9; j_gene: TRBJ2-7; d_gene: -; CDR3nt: TGTGCCAGCAGCGTAGAAAACAGGGATTACGAGCAGTACTTC; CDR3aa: CASSVENRDYEQYF
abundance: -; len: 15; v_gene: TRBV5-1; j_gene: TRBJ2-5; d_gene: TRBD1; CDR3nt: TGCGCCAGCAGCACTGACAGGGGGAGGCAAGAGACCCAGTACTTC; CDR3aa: CASSTDRGRQETQYF
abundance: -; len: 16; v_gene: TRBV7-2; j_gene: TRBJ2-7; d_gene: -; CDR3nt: TGTGCCAGCAGCTTAGTTTCGCGGTCCAGCGCCTACGAGCAGTACTTC; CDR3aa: CASSLVSRSSAYEQYF
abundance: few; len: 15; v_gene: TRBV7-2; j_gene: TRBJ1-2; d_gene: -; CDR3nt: TGTGCCAGCAGCTTTGACAGGAGACCTAACTATGGCTACACCTTC; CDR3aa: CASSFDRRPNYGYTF
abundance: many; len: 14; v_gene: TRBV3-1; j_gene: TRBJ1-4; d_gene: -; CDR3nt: TGTGCCAGCCACCGATCGGAGACCGGGGAAAAACTGTTTTTT; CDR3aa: CASHRSETGEKLFF
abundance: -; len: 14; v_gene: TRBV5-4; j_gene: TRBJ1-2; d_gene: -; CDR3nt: TGTGCCAGCAGTTCCGCCGGTGGCGCGGGGGGCTACACCTTC; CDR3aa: CASSSAGGAGGYTF
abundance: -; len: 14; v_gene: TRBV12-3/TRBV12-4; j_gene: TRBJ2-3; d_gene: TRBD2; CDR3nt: TGTGCCAGCAGTCCAACTAGCGGGCTCGATACGCAGTATTTT; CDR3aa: CASSPTSGLDTQYF
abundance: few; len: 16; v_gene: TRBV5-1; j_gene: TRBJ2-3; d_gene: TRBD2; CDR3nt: TGCGCCAGCAGCGGGAGGCTAGCGGGATATTCAGATACGCAGTATTTT; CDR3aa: CASSGRLAGYSDTQYF
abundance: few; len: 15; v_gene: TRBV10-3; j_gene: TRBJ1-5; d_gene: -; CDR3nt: TGTGCCATCCAGAATGAGGGAATGCGCAATCAGCCCCAGCATTTT; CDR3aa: CAIQNEGMRNQPQHF
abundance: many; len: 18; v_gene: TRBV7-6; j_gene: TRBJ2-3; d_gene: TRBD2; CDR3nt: TGTGCCAGCAGCTTAGTATTAGCGGGAGGAACGGCGACAGATACGCAGTATTTT; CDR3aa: CASSLVLAGGTATDTQYF
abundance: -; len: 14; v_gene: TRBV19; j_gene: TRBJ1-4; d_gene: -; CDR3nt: TGTGCCACCTTCACAGGCGGAACTAATGAAAAACTGTTTTTT; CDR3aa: CATFTGGTNEKLFF
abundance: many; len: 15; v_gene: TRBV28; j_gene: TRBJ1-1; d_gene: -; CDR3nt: TGTGCCAGCAGCCCCTTAGGCAGGGCATACACTGAAGCTTTCTTT; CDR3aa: CASSPLGRAYTEAFF
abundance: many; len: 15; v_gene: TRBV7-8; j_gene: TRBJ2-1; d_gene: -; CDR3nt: TGTGCCAGCAGCTTCCACGGACGGGACGACAATGAGCAGTTCTTC; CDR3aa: CASSFHGRDDNEQFF